These T cell receptor beta chains were read from a single sample in a study of Ad26.COV2.S vaccination and SARS-CoV-2 variants. Measured with immunoSEQ multiplex PCR; TCRdb has only the in-frame clones, and not every one. The sample lists around 300,000 clones, roughly nine tenths occurring once. This sample comprised peripheral blood, obtained in a trial of Ad26.COV2.S vaccine versus placebo. These receptors were obtained from a person aged 18-65 years who received the Ad26.COV2.S COVID-19 vaccine or a placebo. Each CDR3 is given with its conserved first and last residue. The order of the fields is V gene, J gene, D gene, CDR3 protein. D genes are given only for firm matches.

TRBV28	TRBJ1-5	-	CASSLRGSGNQPQHF
TRBV6-4	TRBJ2-2	-	CASRGGENTGELFF
TRBV7-2	TRBJ2-1	TRBD2	CASSPIAGVRNEQFF
TRBV7-9	TRBJ1-2	TRBD1	CASSPRTGLNYGYTF
TRBV29-1	TRBJ1-5	-	CSVRVGTFNQPQHF
TRBV4-1	TRBJ2-1	TRBD2	CASSQVALAGYDEQFF
TRBV4-3	TRBJ1-4	-	CASSQDLKGVNEKLFF
TRBV18	TRBJ2-1	TRBD2	CASSPGAGARGSGNEQFF
TRBV13	TRBJ1-2	-	CASSLGLWGSNYGYTF
TRBV7-8	TRBJ2-7	TRBD2	CASSSRTSGVYEQYF
TRBV2	TRBJ1-2	TRBD1	CASGGLGTDLGGYTF
TRBV9	TRBJ2-5	-	CASSVDLRGRQETQYF
TRBV19	TRBJ2-2	-	CASSIARNTGELFF
TRBV6-5	TRBJ2-5	-	CASSYNWVGVKTQYF
TRBV6-2/TRBV6-3	TRBJ1-1	TRBD1	CASSFSFSGGRNTEAFF